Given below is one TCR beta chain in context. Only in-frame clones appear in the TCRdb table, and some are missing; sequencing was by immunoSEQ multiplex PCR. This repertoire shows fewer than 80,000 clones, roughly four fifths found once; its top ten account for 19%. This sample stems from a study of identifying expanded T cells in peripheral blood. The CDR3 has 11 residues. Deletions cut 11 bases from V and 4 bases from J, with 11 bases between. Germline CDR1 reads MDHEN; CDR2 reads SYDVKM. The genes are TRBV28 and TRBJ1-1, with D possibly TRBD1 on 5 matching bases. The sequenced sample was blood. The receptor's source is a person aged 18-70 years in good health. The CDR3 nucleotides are TGTGCCCTCCAGAGGGGCACTGAAGCTTTCTTT. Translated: CALQRGTEAFF.